The 21 T cell receptor beta chains reported below all come from one sample, sequenced in a study of blood T cell repertoires in COVID-19. This table comes from immunoSEQ multiplex PCR, and its TCRdb copy is limited to in-frame clones, with some not included. The sample includes approximately 170,000 clones, around nine tenths of them seen just once. The sample was peripheral blood. These receptors were collected from a woman over 75 with COVID-19, enrolled during active disease.

The chain employs TRBV4-3 and TRBJ1-5; tentative D call: TRBD1 (5 bases). There are 15 residues in the CDR3. From germline, CDR1 is LGHNA and CDR2 YSLEER. Trimming stripped 0 bases from V and 6 bases from J, with 12 bases between. The CDR3 nucleotides read TGCGCCAGCAGCCAAGAGTTCGGGGGGAGTCAGCCCCAGCATTTT. It codes for CASSQEFGGSQPQHF.

The CDR3 sequence: CASSEGRGYTF. CDR3 sequence (DNA): TGTGCCAGCAGTGAGGGCCGTGGCTACACCTTC. The J gene is TRBJ1-2, the V gene TRBV25-1, with D unresolved. From germline, CDR1 is MGHDK and CDR2 SYGVNS. Trimming stripped 3 bases from V and 7 bases from J, with 6 bases between. There are 11 residues in the CDR3.

The chain is built from TRBV27 and TRBJ2-1, with TRBD1 matching 8 bases. This CDR3 region has 19 residues. Trimming at V came to 6 bases and at J to 4 bases, leaving 20 bases not matched to a gene. Germline CDR1 MNHEY, CDR2 SMNVEV (reference sequence). The CDR3 bases are TGTGCCAGCAGCGAGACAGGGGTCAGCGGCCAGACACTGTACAATGAGCAGTTCTTC. Translating gives CASSETGVSGQTLYNEQFF.

V usage is TRBV21-1 and J usage is TRBJ1-5; TRBD1, the D gene given by the table, was not confirmed from the DNA. TRBV21-1 is tagged as a pseudogene. The length of the CDR3 is 12 residues. CDR3 bases: TGTGCCAGCAGCAAAGTGAAACAGGGCAGGCATTTT. This gives the protein CASSKVKQGRHF.

The V call is TRBV6-5, the J call TRBJ1-6; D is undetermined. The CDR3 is made up of 12 amino acids. V dropped 5 bases and J dropped 7 bases, with 6 bases sitting between them. CDR1 is MNHEY, CDR2 SVGAGI, per germline. CDR3 sequence reads: CASSPGNSPLHF. CDR3 nucleotides: TGTGCCAGCAGTCCAGGAAATTCACCCCTCCACTTT.

This chain links TRBV4-3 with TRBJ2-7, with D possibly matching TRBD1 (6 bases). Per germline, CDR1 LGHNA and CDR2 YSLEER. V gave up 2 bases and J gave up 6 bases, with 17 bases separating them. The CDR3 is 15 amino acids. The CDR3 reads CASSQLQGGSSEQYF. CDR3 nucleotide sequence: TGCGCCAGCAGCCAACTACAGGGCGGATCGTCCGAGCAGTACTTC.

V and J are TRBV7-9 and TRBJ2-4; unclear D gene. This CDR3 is 15 amino acids long. In germline, CDR1 is SEHNR, CDR2 FQNEAQ (reference sequence). Trimming removed 1 base at V and 4 bases at J, with 11 bases between. The CDR3 bases are TGTGCCAGCAGCTTAGGCCAGATACAAAAAAACATTCAGTACTTC. Its protein is CASSLGQIQKNIQYF.

The count of this clone is one. The V gene is TRBV28, the J gene TRBJ2-7, with 7 bases lining up with TRBD2. Losses at the gene ends were 6 bases for V and 8 bases for J; bases not matched to a gene: 10. The CDR3 is 13 amino acids. Germline loops: CDR1 MDHEN, CDR2 SYDVKM. Here the CDR3 DNA reads TGTGCCAGCAGCTTGGGCAGGGAGGGGAAGCAGTACTTC. Translation gives CASSLGREGKQYF.

The CDR3 DNA reads TGTGCCAGGCGACAGGGGGCAGGGGAGACCCAGTACTTC. Residues: CARRQGAGETQYF. This chain links TRBV2 with TRBJ2-5, with 10 bases aligning to TRBD1. The CDR3 extends over 13 amino acids. J was trimmed by 5 bases and V by 9 bases; bases with no gene match: 6. CDR1 is SNHLY, CDR2 FYNNEI, per germline.

CDR3 residues: CASSESTAGGFGNTIYF. The DNA for the CDR3 is TGTGCCAGCAGTGAGTCGACGGCTGGAGGCTTTGGAAACACCATATATTTT. The chain recombines TRBV6-1 with TRBJ1-3; D is unresolved. Germline V CDR1 and CDR2: MNHNS, SASEGT. The CDR3 extends over 17 amino acids. V lost 3 bases and J lost 3, with 18 bases in between.

The CDR3 protein is CASSEGENYNEKLFF. Written as DNA, the CDR3 is TGTGCCAGCAGCGAGGGGGAGAATTACAATGAAAAACTGTTTTTT. V and J are TRBV9 and TRBJ1-4; TRBD1 might be the D (6 bases). CDR1 SGDLS and CDR2 YYNGEE come from the germline V gene. The CDR3 is 15 amino acids. Trimming shortened V by 3 bases and J by 5 bases, and 14 bases separated the two germline ends.

Note on this clone: Relative to the germline gene, one junction end is altered; a read error may explain this. The chain couples TRBV6-1 to TRBJ1-2; maybe TRBD1 (6 bases). Germline CDR1 and CDR2: MNHNS and SASEGT. CDR3 size: 15 residues. The CDR3 nucleotides read TGTGCCAGCATTGAACGGGACAACCCTAACTATGGCTACACCTTC. This sequence encodes CASIERDNPNYGYTF.

This rearrangement joins TRBV7-9 to TRBJ2-2; 7 nucleotides line up with TRBD2. Germline loops: CDR1 SEHNR, CDR2 FQNEAQ (reference sequence). The CDR3 runs 16 residues. V shed 5 bases and J 1 base; nucleotides not matched to a gene: 7. The CDR3 loop reads CASSPNSGLNTGELFF. CDR3 nucleotides: TGTGCCAGCAGCCCGAATAGCGGGTTGAACACCGGGGAGCTGTTTTTT.

This clone was counted once. The V and J genes are TRBV18 and TRBJ1-1; D remains ambiguous. This CDR3 is 14 amino acids long. The germline V gene encodes CDR1 KGHSH and CDR2 LQKENI. V lost 1 base and J 3 bases, leaving 9 bases between the germline ends. The CDR3 nucleotides read TGTGCCAGCTCACCACAAGCAGGTGACACTGAAGCTTTCTTT. It codes for CASSPQAGDTEAFF.

V usage is TRBV28 and J usage is TRBJ1-2; D is unresolved. This CDR3 is built from 12 residues. The V gene's germline CDR1 is MDHEN and CDR2 SYDVKM. V lost 8 bases, J lost 5 bases, and 12 bases lay in between. As DNA, the CDR3 is TGTGCCAGCTCGGTACAGCTATATGGCTACACCTTC. Amino acids: CASSVQLYGYTF.

The rearrangement joins TRBV15 to TRBJ2-1; TRBD2 matches at 9 bases. J gave up 6 bases and V 1 base, and 4 bases lay outside the gene matches. The CDR3 is made up of 15 amino acids. The germline CDR1 and CDR2 sequences are LNHNV and YYDKDF (reference sequence). The chain's CDR3 is CATSRVGGRANEQFF. As DNA, the CDR3 is TGTGCCACCAGCAGAGTCGGCGGGAGGGCCAATGAGCAGTTCTTC.

In its sample, this clone was seen once. CDR3: CASSQDLGALEQYF. The CDR3 DNA sequence: TGCGCCAGCAGCCAAGATCTTGGGGCGCTTGAGCAGTACTTC. V usage is TRBV4-3 and J usage is TRBJ2-7; tentative D call: TRBD1 (5 bases). V lost 0 bases, J lost 7 bases, and 13 bases lay in between. CDR3 length equals 14 residues. The germline gives CDR1 LGHNA, CDR2 YSLEER.

The chain links TRBV28 to TRBJ2-1, with D possibly TRBD2 on 6 matching bases. V lost 5 bases and J lost 6, with 17 bases in between. This CDR3 contains 15 residues. Germline V gives CDR1 MDHEN, CDR2 SYDVKM. The CDR3 loop reads CASSLYGGKGNEQFF. CDR3 coding DNA: TGTGCCAGCAGTCTCTATGGAGGGAAGGGCAATGAGCAGTTCTTC.

The rearrangement uses TRBV4-3 and TRBJ1-2; the D gene is possibly TRBD1 (6 bases). Germline V gene lookup returns CDR1 LGHNA and CDR2 YSLEER. The CDR3 loop spans 14 amino acids. V lost 3 bases and J 7 bases, leaving 15 bases between the germline ends. The DNA of the CDR3 is TGCGCCAGCAGCCAGAATATGGGGGGGGCTGGCTACACCTTC. It specifies CASSQNMGGAGYTF.

This clone was seen a single time. The rearrangement joins TRBV2 to TRBJ1-2, with no clear D. CDR1 and CDR2 from the germline V gene are SNHLY and FYNNEI. V gave up 8 bases and J gave up 7 bases, with 20 bases separating them. The CDR3 totals 14 residues. CDR3 amino acids: CASAGRRSASGYTF. In DNA form, the CDR3 reads TGTGCCAGCGCCGGCAGACGTAGCGCTAGTGGCTACACCTTC.

V is TRBV29-1 and J is TRBJ1-2; TRBD1 aligns across 7 bases. The germline gives CDR1 SQVTM, CDR2 ANQGSEA. This CDR3 has 13 amino acids. The ends lost 6 bases at V and 4 bases at J; junction bases unmatched: 8. CDR3 amino acids: CSVEDRTSYGYTF. The CDR3 region has the DNA TGCAGCGTCGAGGACAGGACGTCCTATGGCTACACCTTC.